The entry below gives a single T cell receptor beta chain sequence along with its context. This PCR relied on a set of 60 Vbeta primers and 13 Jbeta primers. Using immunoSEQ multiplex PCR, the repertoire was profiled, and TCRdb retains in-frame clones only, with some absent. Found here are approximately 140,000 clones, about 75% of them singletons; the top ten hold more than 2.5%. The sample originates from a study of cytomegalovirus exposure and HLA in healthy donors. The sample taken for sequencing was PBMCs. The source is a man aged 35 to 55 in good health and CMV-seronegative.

CDR3 sequence: CASSEPPGEKLFF. The DNA of the CDR3 is TGTGCCAGCAGTGAACCCCCCGGGGAAAAACTGTTTTTT. V and J are TRBV6-1 and TRBJ1-4; D gene ambiguous. V was cut by 2 bases and J by 8 bases, with 9 bases left in between. This CDR3 region has 13 residues. Germline assignment: CDR1 MNHNS and CDR2 SASEGT.